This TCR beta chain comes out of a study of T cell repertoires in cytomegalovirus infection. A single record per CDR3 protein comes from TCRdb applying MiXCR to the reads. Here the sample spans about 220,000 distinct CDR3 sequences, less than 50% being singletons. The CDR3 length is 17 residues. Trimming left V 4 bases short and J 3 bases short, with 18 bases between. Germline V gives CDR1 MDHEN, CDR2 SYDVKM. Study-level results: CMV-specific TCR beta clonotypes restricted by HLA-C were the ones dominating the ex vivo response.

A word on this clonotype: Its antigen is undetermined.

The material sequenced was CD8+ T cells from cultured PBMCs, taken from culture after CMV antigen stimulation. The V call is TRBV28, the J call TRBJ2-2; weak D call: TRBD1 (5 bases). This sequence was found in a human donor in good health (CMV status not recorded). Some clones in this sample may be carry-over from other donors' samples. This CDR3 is CASSSPYWQGDTGELFF. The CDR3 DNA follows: TGTGCCAGCAGTTCCCCCTATTGGCAGGGCGACACCGGGGAGCTGTTTTTT.